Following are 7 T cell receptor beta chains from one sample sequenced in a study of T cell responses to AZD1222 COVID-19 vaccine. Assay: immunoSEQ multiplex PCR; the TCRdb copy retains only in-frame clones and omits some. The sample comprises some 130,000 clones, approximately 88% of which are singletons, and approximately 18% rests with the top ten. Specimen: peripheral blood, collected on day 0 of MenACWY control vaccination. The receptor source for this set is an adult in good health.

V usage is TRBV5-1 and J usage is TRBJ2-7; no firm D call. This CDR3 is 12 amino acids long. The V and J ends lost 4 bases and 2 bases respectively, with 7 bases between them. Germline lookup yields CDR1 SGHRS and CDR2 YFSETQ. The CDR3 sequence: CASSLTTYEQYF. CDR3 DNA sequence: TGCGCCAGCAGCCTAACTACCTACGAGCAGTACTTC.

The CDR3 loop reads CAWNRDTAVAYYEQYF. The DNA for the CDR3 is TGTGCCTGGAACCGGGACACAGCCGTCGCTTACTACGAGCAGTACTTC. V gene TRBV30 combines with J gene TRBJ2-7; TRBD1 might be the D (6 bases). CDR1 is GTSNPN and CDR2 is SVGIG in the germline V gene (reference sequence). The CDR3 is made up of 16 amino acids. V was cut by 4 bases and J by 3 bases, with 22 bases left in between.

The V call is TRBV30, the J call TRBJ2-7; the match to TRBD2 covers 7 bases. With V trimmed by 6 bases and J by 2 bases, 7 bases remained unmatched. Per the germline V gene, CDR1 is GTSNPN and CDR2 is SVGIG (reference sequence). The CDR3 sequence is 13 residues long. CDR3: CACRLAHTYEQYF. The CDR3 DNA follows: TGTGCCTGTAGACTAGCACACACCTACGAGCAGTACTTC.

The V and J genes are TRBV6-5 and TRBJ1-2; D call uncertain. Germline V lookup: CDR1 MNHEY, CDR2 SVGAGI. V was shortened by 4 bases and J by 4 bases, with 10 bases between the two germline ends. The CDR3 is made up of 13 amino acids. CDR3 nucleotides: TGTGCCAGCAGTTCGCAGGCGGGCTATGGCTACACCTTC. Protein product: CASSSQAGYGYTF.

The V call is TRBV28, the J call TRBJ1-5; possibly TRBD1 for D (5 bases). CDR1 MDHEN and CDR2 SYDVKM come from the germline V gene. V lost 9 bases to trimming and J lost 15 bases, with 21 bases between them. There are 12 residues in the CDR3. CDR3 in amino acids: CASPGRTGPTHF. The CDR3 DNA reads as TGTGCCAGTCCAGGGAGAACAGGCCCAACGCATTTT. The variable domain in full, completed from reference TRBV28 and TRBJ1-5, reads DVKVTQSSRYLVKRTGEKVFLECVQDMDHENMFWYRQDPGLGLRLIYFSYDVKMKEKGDIPEGYSVSREKKERFSLILESASTNQTSMYLCASPGRTGPTHFGDGTRLSIL.

The CDR3 coding sequence is TGTGCCAGCAGGGGGCAGGGGGCGCGGGGCTACACCTTC. It yields the protein CASRGQGARGYTF. The chain employs TRBV28 and TRBJ1-2; TRBD1 matches at 8 bases. Germline-derived CDR1 and CDR2 are MDHEN and SYDVKM. With V trimmed by 6 bases and J by 8 bases, 8 bases remained unmatched. The CDR3 is 13 residues long.

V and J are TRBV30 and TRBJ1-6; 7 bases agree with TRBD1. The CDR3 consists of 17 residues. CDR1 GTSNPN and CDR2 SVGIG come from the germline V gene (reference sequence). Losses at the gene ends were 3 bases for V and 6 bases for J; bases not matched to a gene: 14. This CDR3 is CAWSAGGGSLSNSPLHF. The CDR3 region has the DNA TGTGCCTGGAGCGCCGGAGGGGGCTCACTTTCTAATTCACCCCTCCACTTT.